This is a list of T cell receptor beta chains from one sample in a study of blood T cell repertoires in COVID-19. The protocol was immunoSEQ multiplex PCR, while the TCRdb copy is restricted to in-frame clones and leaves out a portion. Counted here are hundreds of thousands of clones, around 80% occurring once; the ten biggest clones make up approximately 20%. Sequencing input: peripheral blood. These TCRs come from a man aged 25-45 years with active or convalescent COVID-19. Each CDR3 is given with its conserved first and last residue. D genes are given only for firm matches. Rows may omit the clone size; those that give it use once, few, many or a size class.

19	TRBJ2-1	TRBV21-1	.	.	TGTGCCAGCAGCAAAAGGACAGTGGGACGGGAGGTATCCTACAATGAGCAGTTCTTC	CASSKRTVGREVSYNEQFF
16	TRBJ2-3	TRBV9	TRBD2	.	TGTGCCAGCAGCCGGACTAGCGGGGCCTCTGTGGATACGCAGTATTTT	CASSRTSGASVDTQYF
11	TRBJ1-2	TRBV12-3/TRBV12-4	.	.	TGTGCCAGCCGGGGGGAGTTTGGCTACACCTTC	CASRGEFGYTF
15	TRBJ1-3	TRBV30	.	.	TGTGCCTGGAGTGGGACTTATCCCTCTGGAAACACCATATATTTT	CAWSGTYPSGNTIYF
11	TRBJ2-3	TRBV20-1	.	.	TGCGGCACGGGGCCCGGGGGAACGCAGTATTTT	CGTGPGGTQYF
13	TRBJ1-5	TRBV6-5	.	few	TGTGCCAGCAGTCTGGACAGATATCAGCCCCAGCATTTT	CASSLDRYQPQHF
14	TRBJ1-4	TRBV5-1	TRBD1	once	TGCGCCAGCAGCTTACAGGGGGCGAGGGAAAAACTGTTTTTT	CASSLQGAREKLFF
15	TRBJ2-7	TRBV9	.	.	TGTGCCAGCAGCGTGAGTAGCGCAAGCTCCTACGAGCAGTACTTC	CASSVSSASSYEQYF
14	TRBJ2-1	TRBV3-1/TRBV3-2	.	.	TGTGCCAGCAGCCCCCGCGATTTGCGTCGGGAGCAGTTCTTC	CASSPRDLRREQFF
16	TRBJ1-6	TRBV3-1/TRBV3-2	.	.	TGTGCCAGCAGCGAAGATCAGGGCAAGGGTAATTCACCCCTCCACTTT	CASSEDQGKGNSPLHF
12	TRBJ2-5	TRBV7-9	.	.	TGTGCCAGCGAGGGGGACCAAGAGACCCAGTACTTC	CASEGDQETQYF
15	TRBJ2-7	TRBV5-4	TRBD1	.	TGTGCCAGCAGCTGGGGGGGGACAGGGGCCTACGAGCAGTACTTC	CASSWGGTGAYEQYF
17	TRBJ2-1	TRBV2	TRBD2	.	TGTGCCAGCAGAGGGACTAGCGGGGGGACTAACTACAATGAGCAGTTCTTC	CASRGTSGGTNYNEQFF
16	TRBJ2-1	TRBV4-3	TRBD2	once	TGCGCCAGCAGCCAAGGTGCTAGCGGGAGTCACTATGAGCAGTTCTTC	CASSQGASGSHYEQFF
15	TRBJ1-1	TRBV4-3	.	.	TGCGCCAGCAGCCAAGATAACAGAATGAACACTGAAGCTTTCTTT	CASSQDNRMNTEAFF
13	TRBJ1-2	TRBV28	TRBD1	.	TGTGCCAGCCGGGACAGTAATAATTATGGCTACACCTTC	CASRDSNNYGYTF
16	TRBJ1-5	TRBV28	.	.	TGTGCCAGCAGGGCCCACGGGGGGGGGAGCAATCAGCCCCAGCATTTT	CASRAHGGGSNQPQHF
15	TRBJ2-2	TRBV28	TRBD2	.	TGTGCCAGCAGTCCCGGCGGGAGGGGCACCGGGGAGCTGTTTTTT	CASSPGGRGTGELFF